This TCR beta chain came from a study of cytomegalovirus exposure and HLA in healthy donors. The CDR3 is made up of 16 amino acids. V was trimmed by 0 bases and J by 1 base, leaving 13 bases between them. CDR1 MNHEY and CDR2 SVGAGI come from the germline V gene. The PCR made use of 60 Vbeta and 13 Jbeta primers. The method was immunoSEQ multiplex PCR; TCRdb's version includes in-frame clones alone and lacks a portion of them. Here the sample spans approximately 99,000 clones, 70% to 80% being singletons. As concerns this clone: Its antigen remains unknown.

Study conclusions and caveats: CMV antigen specificity of a few CMV-associated chains was confirmed in vitro. TCR beta V- and J-gene trimming was later associated with a missense DCLRE1C variant. Reported performance of the classifier showed diagnosis of cytomegalovirus status with high specificity and sensitivity. According to a later analysis, donors in an Asian-associated ancestry cluster reportedly had fewer N-insertions than the roughly 670-donor mean.

Sequencing used PBMCs. J is TRBJ2-7 and V is TRBV6-5; D is ambiguous. The source of this sequence is a male donor in good health and CMV-seropositive. The CDR3: CASSYSSAGSSYEQYF. The CDR3 DNA follows: TGTGCCAGCAGTTACTCCTCGGCAGGATCTTCCTACGAGCAGTACTTC.